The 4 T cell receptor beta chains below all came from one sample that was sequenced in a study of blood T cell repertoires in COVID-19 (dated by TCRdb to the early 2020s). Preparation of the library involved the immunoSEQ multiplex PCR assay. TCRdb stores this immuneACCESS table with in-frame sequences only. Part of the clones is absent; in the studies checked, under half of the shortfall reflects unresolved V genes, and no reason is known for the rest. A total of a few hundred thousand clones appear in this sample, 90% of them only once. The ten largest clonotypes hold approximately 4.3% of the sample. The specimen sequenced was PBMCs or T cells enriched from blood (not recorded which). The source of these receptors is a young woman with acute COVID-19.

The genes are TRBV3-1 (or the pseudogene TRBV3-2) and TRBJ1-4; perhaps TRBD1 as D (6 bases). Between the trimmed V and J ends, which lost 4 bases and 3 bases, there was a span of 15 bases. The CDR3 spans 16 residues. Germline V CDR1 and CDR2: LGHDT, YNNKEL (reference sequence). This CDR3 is CASSRNGRGPNEKLFF. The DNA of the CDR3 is TGTGCCAGCAGCCGAAACGGCAGGGGACCTAATGAAAAACTGTTTTTT.

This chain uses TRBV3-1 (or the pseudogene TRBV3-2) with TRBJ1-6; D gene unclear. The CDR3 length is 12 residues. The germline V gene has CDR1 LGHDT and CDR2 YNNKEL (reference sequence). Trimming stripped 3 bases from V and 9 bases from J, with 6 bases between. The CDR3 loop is CASSQEGSPLHF. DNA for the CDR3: TGTGCCAGCAGCCAGGAGGGTTCACCCCTCCACTTT.

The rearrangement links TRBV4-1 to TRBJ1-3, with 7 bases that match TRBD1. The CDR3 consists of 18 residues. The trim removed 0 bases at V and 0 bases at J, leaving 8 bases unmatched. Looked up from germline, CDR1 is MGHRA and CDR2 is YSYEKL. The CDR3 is CASSQDLHRGFSGNTIYF. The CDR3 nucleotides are TGCGCCAGCAGCCAAGATCTCCACAGGGGCTTCTCTGGAAACACCATATATTTT.

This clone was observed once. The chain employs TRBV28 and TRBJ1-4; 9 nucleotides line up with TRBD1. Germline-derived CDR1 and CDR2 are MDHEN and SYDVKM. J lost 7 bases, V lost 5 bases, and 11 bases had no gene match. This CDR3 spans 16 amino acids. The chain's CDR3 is CASSKVGTGLFEKLFF. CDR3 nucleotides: TGTGCCAGCAGTAAAGTAGGGACAGGGCTTTTTGAAAAACTGTTTTTT.